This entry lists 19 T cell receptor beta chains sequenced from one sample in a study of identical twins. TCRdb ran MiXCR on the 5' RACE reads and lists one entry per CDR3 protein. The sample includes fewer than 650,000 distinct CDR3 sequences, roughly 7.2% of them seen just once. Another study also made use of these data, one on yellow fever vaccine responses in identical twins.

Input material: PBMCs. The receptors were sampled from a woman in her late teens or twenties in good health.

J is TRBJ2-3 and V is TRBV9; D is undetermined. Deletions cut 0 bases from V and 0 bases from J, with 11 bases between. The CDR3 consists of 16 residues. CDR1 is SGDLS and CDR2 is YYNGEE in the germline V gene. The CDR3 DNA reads TGTGCCAGCAGCGTAGGTAGGCAGGTTAGCACAGATACGCAGTATTTT. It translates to CASSVGRQVSTDTQYF.

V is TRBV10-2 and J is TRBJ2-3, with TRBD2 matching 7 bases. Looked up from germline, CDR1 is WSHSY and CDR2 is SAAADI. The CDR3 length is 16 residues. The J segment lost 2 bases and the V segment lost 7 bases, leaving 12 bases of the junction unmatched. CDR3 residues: CASTQAPLAVTDTQYF. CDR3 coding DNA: TGCGCCAGCACTCAGGCCCCCCTAGCGGTCACAGATACGCAGTATTTT.

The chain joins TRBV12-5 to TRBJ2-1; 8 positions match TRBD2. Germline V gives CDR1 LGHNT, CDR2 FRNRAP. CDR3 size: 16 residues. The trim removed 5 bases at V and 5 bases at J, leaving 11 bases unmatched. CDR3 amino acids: CASGLRTAGEHNEQFF. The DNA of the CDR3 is TGTGCTAGTGGTCTTCGTACAGCGGGAGAACACAATGAGCAGTTCTTC.

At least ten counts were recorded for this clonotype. The CDR3 bases are TGCGCCAGCAGCTTGGAGGGGGACTACGAGCAGTACTTC. Translating it yields CASSLEGDYEQYF. This chain uses TRBV5-1 with TRBJ2-7, with D possibly being TRBD1 (6 bases). Germline CDR1 is SGHRS and CDR2 is YFSETQ. This CDR3 is built from 13 residues. Trimming removed 0 bases at V and 3 bases at J, with 7 bases between. The variable domain in full, completed from reference TRBV5-1 and TRBJ2-7, reads KAGVTQTPRYLIKTRGQQVTLSCSPISGHRSVSWYQQTPGQGLQFLFEYFSETQRNKGNFPGRFSGRQFSNSRSEMNVSTLELGDSALYLCASSLEGDYEQYFGPGTRLTVT.

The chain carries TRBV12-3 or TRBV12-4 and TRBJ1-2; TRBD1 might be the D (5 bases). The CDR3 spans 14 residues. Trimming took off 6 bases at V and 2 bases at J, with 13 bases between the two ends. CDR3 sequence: CASSMGRFNYGYTF. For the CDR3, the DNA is TGTGCCAGCAGCATGGGACGGTTCAACTATGGCTACACCTTC.

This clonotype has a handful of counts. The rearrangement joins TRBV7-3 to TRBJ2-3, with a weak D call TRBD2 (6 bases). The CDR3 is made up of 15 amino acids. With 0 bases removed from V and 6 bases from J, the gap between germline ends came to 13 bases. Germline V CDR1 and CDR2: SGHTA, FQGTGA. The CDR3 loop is CASSLTRGNLDTQYF. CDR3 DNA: TGTGCCAGCAGCTTAACCCGGGGGAACCTGGATACGCAGTATTTT.

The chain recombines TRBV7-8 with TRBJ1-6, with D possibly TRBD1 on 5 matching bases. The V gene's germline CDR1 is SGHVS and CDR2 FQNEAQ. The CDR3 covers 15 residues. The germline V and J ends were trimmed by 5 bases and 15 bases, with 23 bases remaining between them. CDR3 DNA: TGTGCCAGCAGCCAACGACCGGACAAGGTCAGACGCCTCCACTTT. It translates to CASSQRPDKVRRLHF.

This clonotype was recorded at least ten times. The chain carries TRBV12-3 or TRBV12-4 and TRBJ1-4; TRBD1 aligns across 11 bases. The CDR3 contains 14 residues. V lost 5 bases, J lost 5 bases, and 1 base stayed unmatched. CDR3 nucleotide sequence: TGTGCCAGCAGTCGGACAGGGGGCAATGAAAAACTGTTTTTT. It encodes CASSRTGGNEKLFF.

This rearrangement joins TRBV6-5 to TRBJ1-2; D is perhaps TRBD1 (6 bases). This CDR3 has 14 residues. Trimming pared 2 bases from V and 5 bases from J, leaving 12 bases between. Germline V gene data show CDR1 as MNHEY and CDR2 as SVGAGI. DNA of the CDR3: TGTGCCAGCAGTTACGATCAGGGGAGATATGGCTACACCTTC. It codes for CASSYDQGRYGYTF.

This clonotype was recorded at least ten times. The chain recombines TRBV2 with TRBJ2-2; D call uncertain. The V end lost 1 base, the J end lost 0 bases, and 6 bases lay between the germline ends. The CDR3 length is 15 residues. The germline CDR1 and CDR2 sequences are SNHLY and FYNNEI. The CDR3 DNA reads TGTGCCAGCAGTGAAGAGGTCCCGAACACCGGGGAGCTGTTTTTT. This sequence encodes CASSEEVPNTGELFF.

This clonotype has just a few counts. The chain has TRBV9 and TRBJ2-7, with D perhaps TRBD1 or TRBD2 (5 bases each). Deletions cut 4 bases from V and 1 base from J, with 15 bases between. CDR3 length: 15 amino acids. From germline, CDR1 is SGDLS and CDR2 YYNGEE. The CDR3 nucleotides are TGTGCCAGCAGCCCCGGGGCGAGCGATTCCTACGAGCAGTACTTC. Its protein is CASSPGASDSYEQYF.

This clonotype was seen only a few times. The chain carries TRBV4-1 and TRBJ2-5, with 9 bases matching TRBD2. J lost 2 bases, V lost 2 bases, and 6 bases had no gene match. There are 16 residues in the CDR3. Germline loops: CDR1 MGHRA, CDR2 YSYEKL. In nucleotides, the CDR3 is TGCGCCAGCAGCCAAATTGCTAGCGGGAAACAAGAGACCCAGTACTTC. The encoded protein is CASSQIASGKQETQYF.

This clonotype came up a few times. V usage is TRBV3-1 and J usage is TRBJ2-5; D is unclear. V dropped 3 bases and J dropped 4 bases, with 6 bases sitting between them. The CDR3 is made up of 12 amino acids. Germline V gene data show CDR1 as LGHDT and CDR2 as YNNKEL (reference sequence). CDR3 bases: TGTGCCAGCAGCCATTTTGGAGAGACCCAGTACTTC. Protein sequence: CASSHFGETQYF.

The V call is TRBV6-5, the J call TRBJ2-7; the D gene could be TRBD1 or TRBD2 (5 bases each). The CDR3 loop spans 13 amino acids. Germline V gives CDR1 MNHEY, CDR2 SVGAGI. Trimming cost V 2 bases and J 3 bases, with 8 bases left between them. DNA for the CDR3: TGTGCCAGCAGTTACGAGAGGGGCTACGAGCAGTACGTC. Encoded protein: CASSYERGYEQYV.

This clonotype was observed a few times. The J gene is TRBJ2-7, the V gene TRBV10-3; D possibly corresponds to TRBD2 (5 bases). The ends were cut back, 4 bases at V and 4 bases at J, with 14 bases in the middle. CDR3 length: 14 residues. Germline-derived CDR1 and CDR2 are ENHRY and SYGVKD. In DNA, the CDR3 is TGTGCCATCAGTGTTGGGAGCGGTCTTTACGAGCAGTACTTC. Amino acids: CAISVGSGLYEQYF.

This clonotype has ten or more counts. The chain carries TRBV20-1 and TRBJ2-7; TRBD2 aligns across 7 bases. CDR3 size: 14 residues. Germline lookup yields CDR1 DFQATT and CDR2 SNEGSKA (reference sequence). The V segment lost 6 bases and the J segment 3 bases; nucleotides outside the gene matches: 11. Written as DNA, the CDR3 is TGCAGTGCGTCAACAAGGGACTACAACTACGAGCAGTACGTC. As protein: CSASTRDYNYEQYV.

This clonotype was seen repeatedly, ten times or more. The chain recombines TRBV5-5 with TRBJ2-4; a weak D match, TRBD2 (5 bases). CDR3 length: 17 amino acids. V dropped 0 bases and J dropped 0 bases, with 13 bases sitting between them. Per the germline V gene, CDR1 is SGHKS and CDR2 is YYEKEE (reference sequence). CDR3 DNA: TGTGCCAGCAGCTTGGGGTTGACTACCAAAGCCAAAAACATTCAGTACTTC. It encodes CASSLGLTTKAKNIQYF.

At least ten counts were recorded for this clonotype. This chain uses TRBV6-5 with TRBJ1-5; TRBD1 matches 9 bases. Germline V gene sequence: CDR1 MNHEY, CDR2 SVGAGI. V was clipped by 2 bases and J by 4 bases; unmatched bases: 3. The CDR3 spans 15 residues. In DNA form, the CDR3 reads TGTGCCAGCAGTTACCCCGGACAGGGGAATCAGCCCCAGCATTTT. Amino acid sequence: CASSYPGQGNQPQHF.

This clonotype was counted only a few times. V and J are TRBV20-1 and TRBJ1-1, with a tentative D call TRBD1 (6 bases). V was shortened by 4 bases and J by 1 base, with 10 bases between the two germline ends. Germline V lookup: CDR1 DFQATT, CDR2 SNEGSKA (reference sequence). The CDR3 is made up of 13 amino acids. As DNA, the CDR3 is TGCAGTGCTAAACAGGGAACGAACACTGAAGCTTTCTTT. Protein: CSAKQGTNTEAFF.